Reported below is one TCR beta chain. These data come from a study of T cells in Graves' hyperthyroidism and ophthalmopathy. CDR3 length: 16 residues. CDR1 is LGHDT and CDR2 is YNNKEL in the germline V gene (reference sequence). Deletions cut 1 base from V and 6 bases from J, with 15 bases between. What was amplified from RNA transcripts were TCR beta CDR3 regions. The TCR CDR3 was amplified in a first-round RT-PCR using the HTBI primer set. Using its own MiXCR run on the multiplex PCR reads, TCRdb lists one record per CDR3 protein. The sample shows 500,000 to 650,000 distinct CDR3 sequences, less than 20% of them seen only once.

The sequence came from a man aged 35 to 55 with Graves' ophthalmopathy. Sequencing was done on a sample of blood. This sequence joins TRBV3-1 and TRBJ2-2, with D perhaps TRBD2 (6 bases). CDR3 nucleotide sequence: TGTGCCAGCAGCCAAGCTCTAGCGAGGGTTTCCGGGGAGCTGTTTTTT. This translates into CASSQALARVSGELFF.